This T cell receptor beta chain was recorded in a study of blood T cells in healthy people across ages. PCR was performed a second time for about 6 to 12 cycles using a sample-barcoded 5' primer and a J-beta primer mix. Using its own MiXCR run on the 5' RACE reads, TCRdb lists one record per CDR3 protein. The sample contains about a million distinct CDR3 sequences, just over 50% of which appear only once. Concerning this clonotype itself: The junction departs from germline at one end; a sequencing error may be responsible.

No fewer than 6 micrograms of total RNA were isolated from every sample. The CDR3 spans 20 residues. Per germline, CDR1 SGHRS and CDR2 YFSETQ. This chain links TRBV5-1 with TRBJ2-7, with TRBD2 as a possible D gene (6 bases). Sequenced: blood. This receptor was obtained from an older woman in good health. The CDR3 reads CASSTSPRTILRGFTYEQYF. In DNA, the CDR3 is TGTGCCAGCAGCACCTCACCCCGGACTATTTTGAGGGGATTTACCTACGAGCAGTACTTC.